The 10 T cell receptor beta chains below come from one sample, sequenced in a study of blood T cell repertoires in COVID-19. The protocol was immunoSEQ multiplex PCR, while the TCRdb copy is restricted to in-frame clones and leaves out a portion. In the table there are 45,000 to 65,000 clones, around nine tenths of which are singletons. The source material was peripheral blood. These receptors all stem from a man aged 50-59 years with active COVID-19.

This clone showed up just once. The J gene is TRBJ2-7, the V gene TRBV6-2 or TRBV6-3; 7 bases match TRBD1. The CDR3 runs to 13 residues. From germline, CDR1 is MNHEY and CDR2 SVGEGT. With 8 bases clipped from V and 4 bases from J, the junction kept 8 bases outside the gene matches. CDR3 sequence reads: CASRLVDRYEQYF. For the CDR3, the DNA is TGTGCCAGCCGCCTCGTGGACAGGTACGAGCAGTACTTC.

The rearrangement links TRBV23-1 to TRBJ2-7; D remains ambiguous. TRBV23-1 is sorted into the ORF group, with uncertain function. Deletions cut 4 bases from V and 3 bases from J, with 4 bases between. The CDR3 is 11 amino acids. CDR3 DNA sequence: TGCGCCAGCAGTCGCGACTACGAGCAGTACTTC. The encoded protein is CASSRDYEQYF.

The chain uses TRBV4-3 and TRBJ2-2; 7 bases line up with TRBD2. CDR1 and CDR2 from the germline V gene are LGHNA and YSLEER. CDR3 size: 18 residues. V was pared by 3 bases and J by 5 bases, with 15 bases of the junction left unmatched. In DNA form, the CDR3 reads TGCGCCAGCAGCCAGGGGCACAGGAGGGCTAGCGGAACCGGGGAGCTGTTTTTT. Encoded protein: CASSQGHRRASGTGELFF.

The V call is TRBV27, the J call TRBJ2-3; 7 positions agree with TRBD1. The V gene's germline CDR1 is MNHEY and CDR2 SMNVEV (reference sequence). The trim removed 5 bases at V and 5 bases at J, leaving 16 bases unmatched. The CDR3 has 17 residues. CDR3 in amino acids: CASSGWGWGQIQDTQYF. CDR3 in DNA: TGTGCCAGCAGTGGTTGGGGTTGGGGACAGATACAAGATACGCAGTATTTT.

V is TRBV7-3 and J is TRBJ2-1, with 14 bases identical to TRBD2. Losses at the gene ends were 5 bases for V and 9 bases for J; bases not matched to a gene: 6. Germline V gives CDR1 SGHTA, CDR2 FQGTGA. The CDR3 is 15 amino acids. Here the CDR3 reads CASSRLAGGPGEQFF. The CDR3 bases are TGTGCCAGCAGCCGACTAGCGGGAGGGCCCGGTGAGCAGTTCTTC.

The rearrangement uses TRBV6-4 and TRBJ1-1; TRBD1 matches 8 bases. CDR3 size: 15 residues. After removal of 2 bases from V and 7 bases from J, the junction contained 9 bases not matched to a gene. In germline, CDR1 is MRHNA, CDR2 SNTAGT. The CDR3 reads CASSDTRQGRGEAFF. As DNA, the CDR3 is TGTGCCAGCAGTGACACAAGACAGGGGAGGGGTGAAGCTTTCTTT.

V and J are TRBV4-3 and TRBJ1-2; the D gene is possibly TRBD1 (5 bases). CDR3 length: 16 amino acids. V was pared by 1 base and J by 4 bases, with 16 bases between. Germline V gene sequence: CDR1 LGHNA, CDR2 YSLEER. The CDR3 spells CASSQVGRTPPYGYTF. DNA of the CDR3: TGCGCCAGCAGCCAAGTCGGAAGGACACCACCCTATGGCTACACCTTC.

The chain couples TRBV5-8 to TRBJ2-3; D may be TRBD2 (6 bases). Germline V lookup: CDR1 SGHTS, CDR2 YDEGEE. Deletions cut 4 bases from V and 1 base from J, with 10 bases between. The CDR3 contains 14 residues. The CDR3 DNA follows: TGTGCCAGCAGCCCCGGACTACGCACAGATACGCAGTATTTT. Translation: CASSPGLRTDTQYF.

The V and J genes are TRBV6-2 or TRBV6-3 and TRBJ2-1, with 7 bases lining up with TRBD2. There are 16 residues in the CDR3. After removal of 5 bases from V and 5 bases from J, the junction contained 12 bases not matched to a gene. Germline V gives CDR1 MNHEY, CDR2 SVGEGT. The CDR3 loop is CASSPLGGEGDNEQFF. CDR3 DNA sequence: TGTGCCAGCAGTCCCCTGGGGGGGGAAGGGGACAATGAGCAGTTCTTC.

The CDR3 sequence is CASNRQGAGQETQYF. The CDR3 region has the DNA TGTGCCAGCAACCGACAGGGGGCGGGACAAGAGACCCAGTACTTC. The chain carries TRBV2 and TRBJ2-5; 10 bases are a match to TRBD1. The trim removed 7 bases at V and 2 bases at J, leaving 7 bases unmatched. The CDR3 is 15 residues long. Looked up from germline, CDR1 is SNHLY and CDR2 is FYNNEI. The whole variable domain, filled in from reference TRBV2 and TRBJ2-5, reads EPEVTQTPSHQVTQMGQEVILRCVPISNHLYFYWYRQILGQKVEFLVSFYNNEISEKSEIFDDQFSVERPDGSNFTLKIRSTKLEDSAMYFCASNRQGAGQETQYFGPGTRLLVL.